This TCR beta chain came from a study of T cell repertoires in cytomegalovirus infection. At the level of the study: Indicated by public TCR beta signatures were CMV infection and matching HLA type.

Trimming pared 4 bases from V and 6 bases from J, leaving 10 bases between. The CDR3 totals 14 residues. Germline V lookup: CDR1 SGHVS, CDR2 FNYEAQ. In TCRdb, the reads were re-called with MiXCR into one record per CDR3 protein. The sample lists about 78,000 distinct CDR3 sequences; roughly 40% were seen once. Comment on this clonotype: The antigen is undetermined.

The specimen was CD8+ T cells from cultured PBMCs, collected from culture after CMV antigen stimulation. This rearrangement joins TRBV7-6 to TRBJ1-6; maybe TRBD1 (5 bases). This receptor was identified in a human donor in good health (CMV status not recorded). Some clones in this sample may be carry-over from other donors' samples. This CDR3 reads CASSSGRANSPLHF. The CDR3 DNA reads TGTGCCAGCAGCTCCGGCAGGGCTAATTCACCCCTCCACTTT. Using reference TRBV7-6 and TRBJ1-6 for the parts outside the CDR3, the full variable domain is GAGVSQSPRYKVTKRGQDVALRCDPISGHVSLYWYRQALGQGPEFLTYFNYEAQQDKSGLPNDRFSAERPEGSISTLTIQRTEQRDSAMYRCASSSGRANSPLHFGNGTRLTVT.